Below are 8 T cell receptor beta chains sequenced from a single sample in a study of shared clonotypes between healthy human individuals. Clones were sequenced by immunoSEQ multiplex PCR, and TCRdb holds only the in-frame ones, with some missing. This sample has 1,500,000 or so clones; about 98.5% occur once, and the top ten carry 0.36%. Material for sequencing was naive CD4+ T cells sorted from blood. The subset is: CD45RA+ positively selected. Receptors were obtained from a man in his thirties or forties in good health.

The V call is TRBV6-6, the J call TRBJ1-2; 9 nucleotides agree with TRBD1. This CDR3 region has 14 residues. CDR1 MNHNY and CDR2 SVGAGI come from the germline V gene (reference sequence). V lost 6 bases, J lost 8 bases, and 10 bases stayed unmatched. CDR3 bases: TGTGCCAGCAGGCTCCGGGACAGGGAGAAGGGCTACACCTTC. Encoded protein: CASRLRDREKGYTF.

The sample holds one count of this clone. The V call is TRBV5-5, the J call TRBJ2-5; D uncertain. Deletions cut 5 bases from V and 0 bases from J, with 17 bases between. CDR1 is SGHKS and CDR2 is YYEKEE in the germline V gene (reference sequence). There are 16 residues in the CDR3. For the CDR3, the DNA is TGTGCCAGCAGGTTTCTCACAGACCTTTACCAAGAGACCCAGTACTTC. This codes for CASRFLTDLYQETQYF.

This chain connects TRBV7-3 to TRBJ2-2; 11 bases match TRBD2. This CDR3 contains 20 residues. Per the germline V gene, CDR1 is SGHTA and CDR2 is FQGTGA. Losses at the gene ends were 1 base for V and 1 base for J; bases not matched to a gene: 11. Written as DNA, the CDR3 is TGTGCCAGCAGCTTAAGGCCCTCGGGCCTAGCGGGAGGGAACACCGGGGAGCTGTTTTTT. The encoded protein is CASSLRPSGLAGGNTGELFF. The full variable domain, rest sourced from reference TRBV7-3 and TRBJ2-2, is GAGVSQTPSNKVTEKGKYVELRCDPISGHTALYWYRQSLGQGPEFLIYFQGTGAADDSGLPNDRFFAVRPEGSVSTLKIQRTERGDSAVYLCASSLRPSGLAGGNTGELFFGEGSRLTVL.

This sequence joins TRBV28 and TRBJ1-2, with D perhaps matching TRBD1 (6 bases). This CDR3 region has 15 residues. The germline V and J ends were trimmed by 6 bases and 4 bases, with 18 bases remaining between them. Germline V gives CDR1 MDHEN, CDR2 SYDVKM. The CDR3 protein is CASRETGKRLYGYTF. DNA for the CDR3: TGTGCCAGCAGAGAAACAGGGAAAAGGCTCTATGGCTACACCTTC.

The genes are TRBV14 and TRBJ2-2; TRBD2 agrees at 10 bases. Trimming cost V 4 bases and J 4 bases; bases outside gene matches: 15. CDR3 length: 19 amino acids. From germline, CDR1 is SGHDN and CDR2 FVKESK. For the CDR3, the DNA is TGTGCCAGCAGCCCCGAAAGGCTAGCGGGAGACGATGGCACCGGGGAGCTGTTTTTT. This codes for CASSPERLAGDDGTGELFF.

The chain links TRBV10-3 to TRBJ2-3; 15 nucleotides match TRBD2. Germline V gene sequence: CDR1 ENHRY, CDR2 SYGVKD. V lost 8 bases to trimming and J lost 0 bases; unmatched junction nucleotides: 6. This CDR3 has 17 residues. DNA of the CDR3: TGTGCCATCCGGACTAGCGGGAGGGAATCTAGCACAGATACGCAGTATTTT. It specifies CAIRTSGRESSTDTQYF.

Here the CDR3 reads CASSMGFSREGLTGELFF. The CDR3 coding sequence is TGTGCCAGTAGTATGGGTTTCAGCCGGGAGGGCCTCACCGGGGAGCTGTTTTTT. This chain uses TRBV19 with TRBJ2-2; 8 bases are shared with TRBD2. The V segment lost 3 bases and the J segment 4 bases; nucleotides outside the gene matches: 13. CDR1 is LNHDA and CDR2 is SQIVND in the germline V gene (reference sequence). The CDR3 length is 18 residues.

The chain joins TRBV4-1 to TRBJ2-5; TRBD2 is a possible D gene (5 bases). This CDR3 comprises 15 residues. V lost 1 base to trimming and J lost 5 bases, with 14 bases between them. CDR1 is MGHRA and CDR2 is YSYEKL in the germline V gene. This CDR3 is CASSQVLDLAETQYF. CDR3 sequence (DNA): TGCGCCAGCAGCCAAGTCTTGGACTTGGCCGAGACCCAGTACTTC.